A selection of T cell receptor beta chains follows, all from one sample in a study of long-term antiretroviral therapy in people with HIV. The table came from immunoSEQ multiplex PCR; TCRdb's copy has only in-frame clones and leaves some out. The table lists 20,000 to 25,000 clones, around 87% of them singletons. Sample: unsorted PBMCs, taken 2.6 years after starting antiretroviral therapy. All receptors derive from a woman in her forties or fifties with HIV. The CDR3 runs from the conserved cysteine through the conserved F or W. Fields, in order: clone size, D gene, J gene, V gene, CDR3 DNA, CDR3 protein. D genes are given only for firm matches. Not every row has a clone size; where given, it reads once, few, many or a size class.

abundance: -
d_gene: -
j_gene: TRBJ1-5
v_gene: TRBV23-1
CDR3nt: TGCGCCAGCAGTCAATCCGCCTATAGCAATCAGCCCCAGCATTTT
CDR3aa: CASSQSAYSNQPQHF

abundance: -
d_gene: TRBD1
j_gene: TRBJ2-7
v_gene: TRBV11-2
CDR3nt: TGTGCCAGCAGCTTAGATAACCGACAGGGTCGGGAGCAGTACTTC
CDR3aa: CASSLDNRQGREQYF

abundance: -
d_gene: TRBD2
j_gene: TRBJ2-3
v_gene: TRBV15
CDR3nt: TGTGCCACCAGCAGAGACAGCGGGAGTGGGACTAGCACAGATACGCAGTATTTT
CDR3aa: CATSRDSGSGTSTDTQYF

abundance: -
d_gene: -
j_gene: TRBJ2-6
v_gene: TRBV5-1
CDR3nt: TGCGCCAGCAGCTTAGTGGGAGCCTCTGGGGCCAACGTCCTGACTTTC
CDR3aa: CASSLVGASGANVLTF

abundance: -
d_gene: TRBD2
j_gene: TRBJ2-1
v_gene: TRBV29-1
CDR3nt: TGCAGCGTCCTGCTGACTAGCGGAGGGGTGAGTGAGCAGTTCTTC
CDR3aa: CSVLLTSGGVSEQFF

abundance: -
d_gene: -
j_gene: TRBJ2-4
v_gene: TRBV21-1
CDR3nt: TGTGCCAGCACCCGATCCCCCCTCTTGAAGCCAGTACGGAACATTCAGTACTTC
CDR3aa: CASTRSPLLKPVRNIQYF

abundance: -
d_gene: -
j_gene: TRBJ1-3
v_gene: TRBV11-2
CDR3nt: TGTGCCAGCAGCTTAGTGGCGGGGGCCATATATTTT
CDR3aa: CASSLVAGAIYF

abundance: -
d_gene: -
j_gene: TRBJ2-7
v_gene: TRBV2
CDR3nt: TGTGCCAGCAGTGAACGGGGACCCAGATACGAGCAGTACTTC
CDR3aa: CASSERGPRYEQYF

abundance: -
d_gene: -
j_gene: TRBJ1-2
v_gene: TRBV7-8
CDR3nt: TGTGCCAGCAGCAACAATCCCTATGGCTACACCTTC
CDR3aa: CASSNNPYGYTF

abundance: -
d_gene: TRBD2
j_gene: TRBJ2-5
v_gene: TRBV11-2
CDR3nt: TGTGCCAGCAGCAAGGGACTAGCGGGAGGGCAGGAGACCCAGTACTTC
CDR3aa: CASSKGLAGGQETQYF

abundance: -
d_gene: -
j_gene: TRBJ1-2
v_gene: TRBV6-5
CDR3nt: TGTGCCAGCAGTTCACCTCAGGACTATGGCTACACCTTC
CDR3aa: CASSSPQDYGYTF

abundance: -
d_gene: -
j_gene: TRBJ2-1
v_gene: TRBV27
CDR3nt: TGTGCCAGCAGTTTATCTGGGGCCATGGGGCTTGAGCAGTTCTTC
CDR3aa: CASSLSGAMGLEQFF

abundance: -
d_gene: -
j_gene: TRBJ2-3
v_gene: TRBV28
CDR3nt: TGTGCCAGCGCAGGGGGCACAGATACGCAGTATTTT
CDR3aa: CASAGGTDTQYF

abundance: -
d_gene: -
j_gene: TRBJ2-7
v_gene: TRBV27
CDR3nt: TGTGCCAGCAGTTTAGCCGCTCCGACGGATTACGAGCAGTACTTC
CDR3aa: CASSLAAPTDYEQYF

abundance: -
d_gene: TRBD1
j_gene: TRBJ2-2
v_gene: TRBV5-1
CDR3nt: TGCGCCAGCACCCCGGGGGACAGGGAGTCTAACACCGGGGAGCTGTTTTTT
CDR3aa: CASTPGDRESNTGELFF

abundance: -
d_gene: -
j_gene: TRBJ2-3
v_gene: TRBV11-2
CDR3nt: TGTGCCAGCAGCATCTACACAGATACGCAGTATTTT
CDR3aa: CASSIYTDTQYF

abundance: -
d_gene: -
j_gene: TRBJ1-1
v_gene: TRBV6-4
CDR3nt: TGTGCCAGCAAGGAGGATAGGGGGGTAGGTACTGAAGCTTTCTTT
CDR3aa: CASKEDRGVGTEAFF

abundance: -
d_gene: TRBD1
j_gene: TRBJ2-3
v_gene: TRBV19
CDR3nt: TGTGCCAGTAGTGAAAGACAGGGGGCGAGCACAGATACGCAGTATTTT
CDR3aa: CASSERQGASTDTQYF

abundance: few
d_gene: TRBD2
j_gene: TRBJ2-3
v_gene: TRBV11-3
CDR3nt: TGTGCCAGCGCGGCGGGAGGTACCACAGATACGCAGTATTTT
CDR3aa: CASAAGGTTDTQYF

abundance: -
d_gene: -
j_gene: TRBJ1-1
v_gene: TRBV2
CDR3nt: TGTGCCAGCACCCTGGCAGGGCTGGAATACACTGAAGCTTTCTTT
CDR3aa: CASTLAGLEYTEAFF

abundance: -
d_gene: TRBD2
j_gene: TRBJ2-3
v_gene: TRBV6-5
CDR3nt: TGTGCCAGCAGTTATATTTCTAGCGGAGGCACAGATACGCAGTATTTT
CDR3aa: CASSYISSGGTDTQYF

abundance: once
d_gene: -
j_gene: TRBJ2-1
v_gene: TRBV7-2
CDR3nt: TGTGCCAGCAGCTTAAGAACAGGATCCTTCAATGAGCAGTTCTTC
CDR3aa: CASSLRTGSFNEQFF

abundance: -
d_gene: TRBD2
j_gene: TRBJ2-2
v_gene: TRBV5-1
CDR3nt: TGCGCCAGCAGCTCCAGCGGGACGAACACCGGGGAGCTGTTTTTT
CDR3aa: CASSSSGTNTGELFF

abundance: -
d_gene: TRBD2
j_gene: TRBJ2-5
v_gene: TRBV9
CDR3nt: TGTGCCAGCAGCGTAGCACTAGCGGGAAGAGAGACCCAGTACTTC
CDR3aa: CASSVALAGRETQYF

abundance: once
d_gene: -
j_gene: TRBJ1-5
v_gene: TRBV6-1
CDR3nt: TGTGCCAGCAGTGAAAGGGGAGGCAATCAGCCCCAGCATTTT
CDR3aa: CASSERGGNQPQHF

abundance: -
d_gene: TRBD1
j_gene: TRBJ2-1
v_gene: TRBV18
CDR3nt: TGTGCCAGCTCATCAAACCGGGACAGGGGGGCCTACAATGAGCAGTTCTTC
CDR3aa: CASSSNRDRGAYNEQFF

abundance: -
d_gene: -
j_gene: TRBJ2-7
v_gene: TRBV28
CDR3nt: TGTGCCAGCAGTCCTCCCATGGGGTCCCTCGACTACGAGCAGTACTTC
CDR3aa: CASSPPMGSLDYEQYF

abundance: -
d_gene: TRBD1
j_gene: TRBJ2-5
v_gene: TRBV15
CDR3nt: TGTGCCACCAGTTACACCGGGACAGGGGAAGAGACCCAGTACTTC
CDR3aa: CATSYTGTGEETQYF

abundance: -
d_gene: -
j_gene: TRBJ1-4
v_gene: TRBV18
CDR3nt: TGTGCCAGCACGACAGCGACCCGGGAAAAACTGTTTTTT
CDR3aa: CASTTATREKLFF

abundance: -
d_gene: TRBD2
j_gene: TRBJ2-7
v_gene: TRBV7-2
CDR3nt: TGTGCCAGCAGCCCTCGACTAGCAAACTACGAGCAGTACTTC
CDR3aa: CASSPRLANYEQYF

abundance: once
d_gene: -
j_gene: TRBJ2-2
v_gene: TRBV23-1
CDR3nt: TGCGCCAGCAGTCAGGGCGAGCCCTCGAACACCGGGGAGCTGTTTTTT
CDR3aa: CASSQGEPSNTGELFF